Sequencing of this TCR beta chain was carried out in a study of blood T cell repertoires in COVID-19. Repertoires were generated with immunoSEQ multiplex PCR, while TCRdb's copy carries only in-frame clones and drops some. The table includes 250,000 to 400,000 clones, 85% detected once. CDR1 and CDR2 (germline): SGHTA, FQGNSA. This CDR3 is built from 14 residues. Trimming took 5 bases from V and 8 from J, leaving 16 bases between them. Sequenced: PBMCs or T cells enriched from blood (not recorded which). The chain joins TRBV7-2 to TRBJ2-4; unclear D gene. This receptor was taken from a woman in her thirties who had been exposed to COVID-19. CDR3 nucleotides: TGTGCCAGCAGCCGTTACGCGTTATCTGACATTCAGTACTTC. Translating it yields CASSRYALSDIQYF. The full variable domain, with the rest looked up from reference TRBV7-2 and TRBJ2-4, is GAGVSQSPSNKVTEKGKDVELRCDPISGHTALYWYRQSLGQGLEFLIYFQGNSAPDKSGLPSDRFSAERTGGSVSTLTIQRTQQEDSAVYLCASSRYALSDIQYFGAGTRLSVL.